This T cell receptor beta chain was retrieved from a study of blood T cell repertoires in COVID-19. Study overall: Material from acute and convalescent COVID-19 was sourced from the United States, Italy and Spain. Sources were T cells, B-cell-depleted T cells, or PBMCs; the material itself was cDNA or gDNA.

The CDR3 is made up of 12 amino acids. The V gene's germline CDR1 is SGHRS and CDR2 YFSETQ. Trimming pared 4 bases from V and 2 bases from J, leaving 5 bases between. In the original analysis: Quantification of nucleated cells was approximated via reference gene primer amplification. The method was immunoSEQ multiplex PCR; TCRdb's version includes in-frame clones alone and lacks a portion of them. V and J calls plus clone size are reproduced from that table; the DNA served to infer D and trimming. The table shows about 320,000 clones, with approximately 89% occurring only once. The chain employs TRBV5-1 and TRBJ2-3, with no clear D. The origin of this receptor is a woman aged 30 to 39 with COVID-19, enrolled during active disease. Sample: peripheral blood. This CDR3 is CASSPYTDTQYF. CDR3 sequence (DNA): TGCGCCAGCAGCCCGTACACAGATACGCAGTATTTT.